The 7 T cell receptor beta chains given below trace back to one sample, sequenced in a study of T cells after posttransplantation cyclophosphamide. Treatment was busulfan-fludarabine conditioning, a marrow graft, and cyclophosphamide on days +3 and +4. Only in-frame clones appear in the TCRdb table, and some are missing; sequencing was by immunoSEQ multiplex PCR. Altogether some 12,000 clones were found in the sample, and no singletons occur. This specimen was PBMCs, taken after allogeneic stem cell transplant with posttransplant cyclophosphamide. These receptors were obtained from a female patient aged 35-55 years who received an allogeneic stem cell transplant from a related donor, was CMV-positive, and had acute GVHD only. Some of the T cells may derive from the graft donor.

The chain uses TRBV15 and TRBJ1-6; D is uncertain. The ends were cut back, 0 bases at V and 6 bases at J, with 12 bases in the middle. Germline-derived CDR1 and CDR2 are LNHNV and YYDKDF (reference sequence). This CDR3 has 16 residues. CDR3 sequence: CATSRDVVSANSPLHF. Here the CDR3 DNA reads TGTGCCACCAGCAGAGATGTCGTTAGCGCTAATTCACCCCTCCACTTT.

This clone was observed many times. The chain uses TRBV2 and TRBJ2-2; the match to TRBD2 covers 14 bases. Germline trimming cut 4 bases from V and 7 bases from J; bases unmatched to any gene: 8. This CDR3 is 17 amino acids long. CDR1 and CDR2 from the germline V gene are SNHLY and FYNNEI. The CDR3 loop is CASSGETSGGANGELFF. The CDR3 DNA is TGTGCCAGCAGTGGAGAGACTAGCGGGGGGGCAAACGGGGAGCTGTTTTTT.

Many counts were recorded for this clone. The genes are TRBV10-3 and TRBJ2-1; a possible D gene is TRBD1 (6 bases). Per germline, CDR1 ENHRY and CDR2 SYGVKD. The CDR3 has 13 amino acids. V was clipped by 8 bases and J by 9 bases, with 17 bases between them. The CDR3 is CAIGSYKDSEQFF. CDR3 DNA sequence: TGTGCCATCGGCTCCTATAAGGACAGTGAGCAGTTCTTC.

In its sample, this clone was seen many times. The chain couples TRBV11-3 to TRBJ1-4, with 8 bases aligning to TRBD1. Germline-derived CDR1 and CDR2 are SGHNT and YENEEA. The CDR3 loop spans 15 amino acids. After removal of 1 base from V and 3 bases from J, the junction contained 1 base not matched to a gene. CDR3 protein: CASSLGQGPNEKLFF. The CDR3, as DNA: TGTGCCAGCAGCTTAGGACAGGGGCCTAATGAAAAACTGTTTTTT.

This clone was picked up a small number of times. V gene TRBV7-2 combines with J gene TRBJ2-1, with 9 nucleotides matching TRBD2. Looked up from germline, CDR1 is SGHTA and CDR2 is FQGNSA. V lost 1 base, J lost 4 bases, and 5 bases stayed unmatched. The CDR3 sequence is 16 residues long. CDR3 sequence: CASSLVASGTYNEQFF. The DNA for the CDR3 is TGTGCCAGCAGCTTAGTGGCTAGCGGGACATACAATGAGCAGTTCTTC.

This clone has ten or more counts. The chain joins TRBV6-5 to TRBJ2-2, with TRBD1 matching over 8 bases. CDR3 length: 15 residues. V lost 4 bases to trimming and J lost 4 bases; unmatched junction nucleotides: 5. Germline loops: CDR1 MNHEY, CDR2 SVGAGI. CDR3 in amino acids: CASSWTGTGTGELFF. The CDR3 region has the DNA TGTGCCAGCAGTTGGACAGGGACTGGCACCGGGGAGCTGTTTTTT.

This clone was counted many times. This chain uses TRBV7-3 with TRBJ2-3; perhaps TRBD2 as D (6 bases). There are 16 residues in the CDR3. V dropped 4 bases and J dropped 1 base, with 15 bases sitting between them. CDR1 is SGHTA, CDR2 FQGTGA, per germline. As DNA, the CDR3 is TGTGCCAGCAGCTCACGCGGGGTGATCGGCACAGATACGCAGTATTTT. This sequence encodes CASSSRGVIGTDTQYF.